The clone carrying this T cell receptor (beta chain) was found a few times. These data are taken from a study of T cells in Graves' hyperthyroidism and ophthalmopathy. The CDR3 is 14 residues long. In germline, CDR1 is SGHVS, CDR2 FQNEAQ. The ends were cut back, 2 bases at V and 3 bases at J, with 9 bases in the middle. There were TCR beta CDR3 regions amplified from RNA transcripts. First-round RT-PCR with HTBI primers amplified the TCR CDR3 region. In TCRdb, the multiplex PCR reads were re-called with MiXCR into one record per CDR3 protein. There are about 720,000 distinct CDR3 sequences in the sample; around 20% occur only once, and over 15% lies in the top ten.

The sequence was collected from a woman in her forties or fifties with Graves' hyperthyroidism that later progressed to Graves' ophthalmopathy. This chain links TRBV7-8 with TRBJ2-3; D gene uncertain. Source material: blood. The CDR3 loop reads CASSLRAQTDTQYF. As DNA, the CDR3 is TGTGCCAGCAGCTTAAGGGCCCAGACAGATACGCAGTATTTT.